This T cell receptor beta chain was profiled in a study of T-cell reconstitution after alpha-beta-depleted transplantation in children. The library targeted TCRbeta and was prepared with unique molecular identifiers. TCRdb re-called the PCR reads through MiXCR, storing one row per CDR3 protein. The top ten clones hold roughly 4.8% of a sample with 900,000 or so distinct CDR3 sequences, around 17% of them seen once. This clonotype appeared a few times. Its antigen is not known. CDR3 size: 12 residues. The V and J ends lost 3 bases and 7 bases respectively, with 10 bases between them. Study-wide points: After transplant, high TCRbeta diversity at day 60 in some patients arose from surviving recipient T cells and thymic progenitors.

The genes are TRBV12-3 or TRBV12-4 and TRBJ2-7, with a possible D match to TRBD1 (6 bases). Sequencing was performed on PBMCs, mostly from graft donor cells, taken 360 days after TCRalphabeta/CD19-depleted stem cell transplant. The TCR was taken from a male patient under 18 who had a stem cell transplant for acute lymphoblastic leukemia, so the T cells may come from the graft donor. CDR3 protein: CASSFQGWEQYF. CDR3 nucleotide sequence: TGTGCCAGCAGTTTCCAGGGGTGGGAGCAGTACTTC.